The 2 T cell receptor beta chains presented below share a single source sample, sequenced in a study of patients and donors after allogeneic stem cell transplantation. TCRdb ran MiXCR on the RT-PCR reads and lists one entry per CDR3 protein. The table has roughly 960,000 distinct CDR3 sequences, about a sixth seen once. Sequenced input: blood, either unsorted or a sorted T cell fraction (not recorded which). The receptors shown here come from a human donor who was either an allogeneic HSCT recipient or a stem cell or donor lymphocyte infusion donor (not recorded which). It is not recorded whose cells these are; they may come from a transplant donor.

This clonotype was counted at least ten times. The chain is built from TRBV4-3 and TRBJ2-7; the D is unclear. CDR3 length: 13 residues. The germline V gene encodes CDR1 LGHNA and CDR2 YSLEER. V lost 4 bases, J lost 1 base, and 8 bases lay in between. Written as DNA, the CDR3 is TGCGCCAGCAGCCCAGAGGTATCCTACGAGCAGTACTTC. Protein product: CASSPEVSYEQYF.

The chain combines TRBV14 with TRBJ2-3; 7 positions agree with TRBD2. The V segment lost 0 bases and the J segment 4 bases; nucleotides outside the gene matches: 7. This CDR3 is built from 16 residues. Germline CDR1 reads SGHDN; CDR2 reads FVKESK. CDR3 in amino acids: CASSQDPWGRADTQYF. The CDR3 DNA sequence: TGTGCCAGCAGCCAAGATCCATGGGGGAGGGCAGATACGCAGTATTTT.